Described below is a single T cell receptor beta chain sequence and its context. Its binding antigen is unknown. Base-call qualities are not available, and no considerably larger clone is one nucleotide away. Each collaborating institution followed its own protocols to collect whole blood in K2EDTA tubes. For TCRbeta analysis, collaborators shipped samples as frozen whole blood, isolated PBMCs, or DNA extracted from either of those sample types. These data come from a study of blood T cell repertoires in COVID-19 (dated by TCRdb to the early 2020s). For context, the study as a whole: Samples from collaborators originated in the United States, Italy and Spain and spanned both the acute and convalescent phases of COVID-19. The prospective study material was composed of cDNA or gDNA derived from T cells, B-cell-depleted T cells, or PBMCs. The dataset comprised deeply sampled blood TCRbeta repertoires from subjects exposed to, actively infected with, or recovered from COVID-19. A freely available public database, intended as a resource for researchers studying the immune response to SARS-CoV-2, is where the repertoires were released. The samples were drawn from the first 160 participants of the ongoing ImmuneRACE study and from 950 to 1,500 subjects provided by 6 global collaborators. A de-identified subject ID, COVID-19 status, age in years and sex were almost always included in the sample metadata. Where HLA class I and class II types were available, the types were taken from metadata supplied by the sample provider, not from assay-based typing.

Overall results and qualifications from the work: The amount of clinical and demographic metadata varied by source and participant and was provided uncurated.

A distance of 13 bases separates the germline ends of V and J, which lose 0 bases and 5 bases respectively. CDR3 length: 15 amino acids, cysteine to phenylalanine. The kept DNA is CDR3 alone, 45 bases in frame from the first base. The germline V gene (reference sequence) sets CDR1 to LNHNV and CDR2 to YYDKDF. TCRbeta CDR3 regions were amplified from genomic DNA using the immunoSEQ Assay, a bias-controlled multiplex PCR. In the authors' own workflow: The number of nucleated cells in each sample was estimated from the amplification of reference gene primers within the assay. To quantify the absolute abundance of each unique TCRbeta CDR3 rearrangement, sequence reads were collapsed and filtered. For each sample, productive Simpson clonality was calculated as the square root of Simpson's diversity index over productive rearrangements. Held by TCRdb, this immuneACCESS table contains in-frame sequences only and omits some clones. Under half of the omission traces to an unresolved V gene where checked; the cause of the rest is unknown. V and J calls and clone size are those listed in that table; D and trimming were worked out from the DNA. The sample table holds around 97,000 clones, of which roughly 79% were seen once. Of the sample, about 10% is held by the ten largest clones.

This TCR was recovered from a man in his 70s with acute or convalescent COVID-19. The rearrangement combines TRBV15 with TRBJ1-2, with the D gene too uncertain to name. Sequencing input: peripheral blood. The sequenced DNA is TGTGCCACCAGCAGAGATGTCGGCAGCGAGTATGGCTACACCTTC. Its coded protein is CATSRDVGSEYGYTF.